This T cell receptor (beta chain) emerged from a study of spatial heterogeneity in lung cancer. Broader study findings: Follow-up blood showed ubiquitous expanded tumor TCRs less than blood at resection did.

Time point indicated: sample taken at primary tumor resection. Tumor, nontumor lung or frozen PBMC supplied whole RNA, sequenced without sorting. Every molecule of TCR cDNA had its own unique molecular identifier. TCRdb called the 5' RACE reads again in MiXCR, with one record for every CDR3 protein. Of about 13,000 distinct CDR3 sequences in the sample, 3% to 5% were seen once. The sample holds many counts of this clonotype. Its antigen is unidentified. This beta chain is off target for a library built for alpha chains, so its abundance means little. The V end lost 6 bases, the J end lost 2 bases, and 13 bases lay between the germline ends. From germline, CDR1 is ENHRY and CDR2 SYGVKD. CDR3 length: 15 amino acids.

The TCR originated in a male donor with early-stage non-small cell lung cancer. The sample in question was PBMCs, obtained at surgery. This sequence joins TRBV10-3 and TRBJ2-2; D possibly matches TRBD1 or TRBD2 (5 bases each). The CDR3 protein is CAISRDQSNTGELFF. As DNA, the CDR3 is TGTGCCATCAGCCGGGACCAGAGTAACACCGGGGAGCTGTTTTTT.